The 20 T cell receptor beta chains below come from one sample, sequenced in a study of Graves' ophthalmopathy and Graves' hyperthyroidism (dated by TCRdb to 2016 to 2019). Sequenced using an Illumina HiSeq 2000. For repertoire sequencing, the TCR beta CDR3 regions were amplified from RNA transcripts. The first round of RT-PCR was done with HTBI primers and the Qiagen OneStep RT-PCR kit, and was followed by a second round of multiplex PCR, then size selection and purification. Using fastp trimming at Q25 and MiXCR clonotype assembly, TCRdb reanalyzed the public sequencing data and kept in-frame beta chains. Entries that share a CDR3 protein sequence are merged under the most common genes and DNA. The sample contains 200,000 to 250,000 distinct CDR3 sequences, around 42% of them found a single time. Of the sample, over 40% falls within the top ten clones. What was sequenced was peripheral blood. The receptors here all came from an adult man with Graves' ophthalmopathy.

The chain uses TRBV7-8 and TRBJ1-5, with TRBD1 as a possible D gene (6 bases). The germline CDR1 and CDR2 sequences are SGHVS and FQNEAQ. The CDR3 runs 16 residues. Trimming pared 2 bases from V and 0 bases from J, leaving 11 bases between. CDR3 protein: CASSLISRGSNQPQHF. The DNA of the CDR3 is TGTGCCAGCAGCTTAATATCCAGGGGTAGCAATCAGCCCCAGCATTTT.

This clonotype has more than one count but fewer than ten. V is TRBV19 and J is TRBJ1-5; tentative D call: TRBD1 (6 bases). Germline V lookup: CDR1 LNHDA, CDR2 SQIVND (reference sequence). V was pared by 5 bases and J by 0 bases, with 11 bases between. This CDR3 is 15 amino acids long. The CDR3 DNA sequence: TGTGCCAGTAGTCCAGGGGTACATAGCAATCAGCCCCAGCATTTT. Translating gives CASSPGVHSNQPQHF. Based on the CDR3 plus reference TRBV19 and TRBJ1-5, the full variable domain is DGGITQSPKYLFRKEGQNVTLSCEQNLNHDAMYWYRQDPGQGLRLIYYSQIVNDFQKGDIAEGYSVSREKKESFPLTVTSAQKNPTAFYLCASSPGVHSNQPQHFGDGTRLSIL.

This clonotype came up a few times. The chain employs TRBV7-2 and TRBJ1-1; D not certain. V was cut by 3 bases and J by 1 base, with 9 bases left in between. This CDR3 is built from 14 residues. The germline gives CDR1 SGHTA, CDR2 FQGNSA. CDR3 sequence (DNA): TGTGCCAGCAGCTTCAGCTGGGCGAACACTGAAGCTTTCTTT. This translates into CASSFSWANTEAFF.

This clonotype has a count of ten or more. V gene TRBV4-1 combines with J gene TRBJ2-2; the D gene could be TRBD1 or TRBD2 (6 bases each). The CDR3 is made up of 15 amino acids. The germline V gene encodes CDR1 MGHRA and CDR2 YSYEKL. V lost 3 bases and J lost 7, with 15 bases in between. CDR3 protein: CASSHLRTAGGELFF. DNA of the CDR3: TGCGCCAGCAGCCACCTCCGGACAGCGGGCGGGGAGCTGTTTTTT.

The chain uses TRBV7-2 and TRBJ1-5; D not certain. V gave up 2 bases and J gave up 5 bases, with 4 bases separating them. The germline V gene has CDR1 SGHTA and CDR2 FQGNSA. The CDR3 has 12 residues. CDR3 amino acids: CASSLKDQPQHF. DNA for the CDR3: TGTGCCAGCAGCTTAAAAGATCAGCCCCAGCATTTT.

This chain links TRBV5-5 with TRBJ2-7; 10 nucleotides line up with TRBD1. Germline V CDR1 and CDR2: SGHKS, YYEKEE (reference sequence). The CDR3 loop spans 16 amino acids. J lost 3 bases, V lost 6 bases, and 12 bases had no gene match. The CDR3 protein is CASKRQGAYSSYEQYF. The CDR3 DNA reads TGTGCCAGCAAACGACAGGGGGCATACAGTAGCTACGAGCAGTACTTC.

This clonotype has a handful of counts. The rearrangement joins TRBV7-8 to TRBJ1-5, with D possibly matching TRBD1 (5 bases). CDR3 length: 16 residues. The germline CDR1 and CDR2 sequences are SGHVS and FQNEAQ. Trimming removed 0 bases at V and 2 bases at J, with 11 bases between. CDR3 nucleotide sequence: TGTGCCAGCAGCTTAGCCCTGGGCAGGGGCAATCAGCCCCAGCATTTT. Its protein product is CASSLALGRGNQPQHF.

V is TRBV20-1 and J is TRBJ2-7; 10 nucleotides line up with TRBD2. Germline values: CDR1 DFQATT, CDR2 SNEGSKA (reference sequence). With V trimmed by 6 bases and J by 2 bases, 7 bases remained unmatched. The CDR3 extends over 14 amino acids. The CDR3 nucleotides read TGCAGTGCCCGAGGACTAGCGGCTACCTACGAGCAGTACTTC. It yields the protein CSARGLAATYEQYF.

Only a few counts were recorded for this clonotype. The junction does not match germline at one end; this may be a read error. V usage is TRBV7-7 and J usage is TRBJ2-2; 9 bases align to TRBD1. This CDR3 has 15 amino acids. Germline CDR1 is SSHAT and CDR2 is FNYEAQ (reference sequence). CDR3 coding DNA: TGTGCTAGCAGCCTCGGGACAGGGTGGACCGGGGAGCTGTTTTTT. Translation gives CASSLGTGWTGELFF.

The chain joins TRBV7-9 to TRBJ2-6; D call uncertain. Germline lookup yields CDR1 SEHNR and CDR2 FQNEAQ (reference sequence). This CDR3 contains 14 residues. V lost 5 bases to trimming and J lost 3 bases, with 8 bases between them. DNA of the CDR3: TGTGCCAGCAGCCCTCCGTATGGGGCCAACGTCCTGACTTTC. It specifies CASSPPYGANVLTF. Full variable domain (missing parts from reference TRBV7-9 and TRBJ2-6): DTGVSQNPRHKITKRGQNVTFRCDPISEHNRLYWYRQTLGQGPEFLTYFQNEAQLEKSRLLSDRFSAERPKGSFSTLEIQRTEQGDSAMYLCASSPPYGANVLTFGAGSRLTVL.

This clonotype turned up a few times. The V call is TRBV29-1, the J call TRBJ1-1, with D tentatively TRBD1 (6 bases). Trimming stripped 6 bases from V and 5 bases from J, with 16 bases between. Germline loops: CDR1 SQVTM, CDR2 ANQGSEA. The CDR3 covers 13 residues. The CDR3 region is CSVGPGVKTEAFF. The CDR3 DNA follows: TGCAGCGTCGGCCCAGGGGTAAAGACTGAAGCTTTCTTT.

Notes on this clonotype: Compared with germline, one end of the junction differs, possibly owing to a read error. The chain recombines TRBV29-1 with TRBJ2-5; 9 nucleotides match TRBD1. The CDR3 runs to 12 residues. Germline loops: CDR1 SQVTM, CDR2 ANQGSEA. The CDR3 is CGVGDREETQYF. The DNA of the CDR3 is TGCGGCGTTGGGGACAGGGAGGAGACCCAGTACTTC.

V and J are TRBV7-8 and TRBJ1-5, with 9 bases fitting TRBD1. With V trimmed by 5 bases and J by 4 bases, 6 bases remained unmatched. This CDR3 comprises 15 residues. Germline CDR1 reads SGHVS; CDR2 reads FQNEAQ. CDR3 nucleotide sequence: TGTGCCAGCAGCGACGGGACAGGGTATAATCAGCCCCAGCATTTT. As protein: CASSDGTGYNQPQHF.

The chain couples TRBV7-6 to TRBJ1-6, with D perhaps TRBD1 (5 bases). The CDR3 is 18 residues long. Germline V gene lookup returns CDR1 SGHVS and CDR2 FNYEAQ. V lost 0 bases to trimming and J lost 6 bases, with 18 bases between them. CDR3 nucleotide sequence: TGTGCCAGCAGCTTAGCGTCTAGAAAGGGACTCTCTAATTCACCCCTCCACTTT. Translation gives CASSLASRKGLSNSPLHF. Complete variable domain (other parts from reference TRBV7-6 and TRBJ1-6): GAGVSQSPRYKVTKRGQDVALRCDPISGHVSLYWYRQALGQGPEFLTYFNYEAQQDKSGLPNDRFSAERPEGSISTLTIQRTEQRDSAMYRCASSLASRKGLSNSPLHFGNGTRLTVT.

This clonotype has a handful of counts. The J gene is TRBJ2-7, the V gene TRBV15, with D hard to call. Trimming shortened V by 3 bases and J by 5 bases, and 8 bases separated the two germline ends. CDR1 LNHNV and CDR2 YYDKDF come from the germline V gene (reference sequence). The CDR3 consists of 12 residues. This chain's CDR3 is CATSSEADEQYF. For the CDR3, the DNA is TGTGCCACCAGCAGTGAAGCTGACGAGCAGTACTTC.

This clonotype was seen just once. This chain joins TRBV20-1 and TRBJ1-5; perhaps TRBD1 as D (6 bases). The germline gives CDR1 DFQATT, CDR2 SNEGSKA (reference sequence). The CDR3 is 14 residues long. Trimming shortened V by 3 bases and J by 6 bases, and 15 bases separated the two germline ends. CDR3 bases: TGCAGTGCTAGGGACTTACAGGGTGTTCAGCCCCAGCATTTT. It yields the protein CSARDLQGVQPQHF.

The V gene is TRBV2, the J gene TRBJ1-5; D unclear. V lost 3 bases to trimming and J lost 4 bases, with 13 bases between them. Germline-derived CDR1 and CDR2 are SNHLY and FYNNEI. The CDR3 contains 15 residues. The CDR3 sequence is CASSERGGWNQPQHF. CDR3 DNA: TGTGCCAGCAGTGAGCGGGGAGGGTGGAATCAGCCCCAGCATTTT.

V usage is TRBV28 and J usage is TRBJ1-5, with TRBD1 matching over 8 bases. The CDR3 consists of 13 residues. Per the germline V gene, CDR1 is MDHEN and CDR2 is SYDVKM. Trimming took 10 bases from V and 2 from J; bases not matched to a gene: 4. The CDR3 coding sequence is TGTGCCACCGCGACAGGGGGCAATCAGCCCCAGCATTTT. This translates into CATATGGNQPQHF.

The chain uses TRBV11-2 and TRBJ1-2, with D hard to call. The germline gives CDR1 SGHAT, CDR2 FQNNGV. The CDR3 loop spans 14 amino acids. V was cut by 5 bases and J by 2 bases, with 12 bases left in between. The CDR3: CASSQNLGNYGYTF. CDR3 nucleotide sequence: TGTGCCAGCAGCCAAAATCTCGGCAACTATGGCTACACCTTC. Combining the CDR3 with reference TRBV11-2 and TRBJ1-2 gives the whole variable domain EAGVAQSPRYKIIEKRQSVAFWCNPISGHATLYWYQQILGQGPKLLIQFQNNGVVDDSQLPKDRFSAERLKGVDSTLKIQPAKLEDSAVYLCASSQNLGNYGYTFGSGTRLTVV.

This clonotype was observed a handful of times. The rearrangement links TRBV7-9 to TRBJ1-3, with unresolved D. Germline values: CDR1 SEHNR, CDR2 FQNEAQ (reference sequence). The CDR3 is 15 amino acids. V lost 5 bases and J 1 base, leaving 12 bases between the germline ends. CDR3 region: CASSPVLGSGNTIYF. In DNA, the CDR3 is TGTGCCAGCAGCCCCGTCCTTGGGTCTGGAAACACCATATATTTT. Filled out from reference TRBV7-9 and TRBJ1-3, the complete variable domain reads DTGVSQNPRHKITKRGQNVTFRCDPISEHNRLYWYRQTLGQGPEFLTYFQNEAQLEKSRLLSDRFSAERPKGSFSTLEIQRTEQGDSAMYLCASSPVLGSGNTIYFGEGSWLTVV.